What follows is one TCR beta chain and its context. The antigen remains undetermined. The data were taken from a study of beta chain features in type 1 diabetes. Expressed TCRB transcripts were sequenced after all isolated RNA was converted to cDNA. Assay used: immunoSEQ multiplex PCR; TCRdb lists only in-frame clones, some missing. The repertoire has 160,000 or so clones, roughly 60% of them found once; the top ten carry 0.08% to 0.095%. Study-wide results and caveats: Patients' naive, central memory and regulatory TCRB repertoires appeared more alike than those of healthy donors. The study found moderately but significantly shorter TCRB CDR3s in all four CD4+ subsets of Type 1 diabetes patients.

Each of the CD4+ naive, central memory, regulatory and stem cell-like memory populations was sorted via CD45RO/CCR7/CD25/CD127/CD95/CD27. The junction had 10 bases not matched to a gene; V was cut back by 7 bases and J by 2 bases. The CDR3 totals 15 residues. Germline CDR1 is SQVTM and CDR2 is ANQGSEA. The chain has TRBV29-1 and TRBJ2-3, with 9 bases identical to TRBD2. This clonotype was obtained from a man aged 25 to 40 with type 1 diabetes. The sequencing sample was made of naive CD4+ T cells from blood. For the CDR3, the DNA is TGCAGCGCTACCCCCCCTAGCGGGGTCACAGATACGCAGTATTTT. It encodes CSATPPSGVTDTQYF.